This TCR beta chain was sequenced in a study of tumor-infiltrating lymphocytes in primary liver carcinoma. The CDR3 consists of 14 residues. Germline V gene lookup returns CDR1 MDHEN and CDR2 SYDVKM. Scientists recovered RNA and DNA together from about 20-30 mg of unsorted bulk tissue. Starting from approximately 470 ng of total RNA, TCR beta cDNA was produced with a primer in the constant region. Researchers made the TCR beta libraries by running three nested multiplex PCR rounds with slightly modified ARM-PCR. It was with TRBV1-TRBV30 forward primers and a C-beta reverse primer that the first two PCR rounds were run, at around 9 cycles each. TCRdb reprocessed the multiplex PCR reads with MiXCR, giving one entry per CDR3 protein. Of more than 30,000 distinct CDR3 sequences listed, roughly 74% are singletons. Of note for this clonotype: An end of the junction does not agree with germline; a read error may underlie this.

The chain couples TRBV28 to TRBJ2-7, with 7 positions matching TRBD2. The clonotype comes from a middle-aged man with primary liver carcinoma and hepatitis B virus infection. Sequencing input: tumor-adjacent normal liver tissue. The CDR3 sequence is CAVLRAGLSYEQYF. Written as DNA, the CDR3 is TGTGCCGTCCTACGAGCGGGACTGTCCTATGAGCAGTACTTC.